Listed here is a single T cell receptor (beta chain). The antigen is not known. The study reverse transcribed the entire isolated RNA, so it sequenced expressed TCRB transcripts. Using immunoSEQ multiplex PCR, the repertoire was profiled, and TCRdb retains in-frame clones only, with some absent. The table lists 600,000 or so clones, around 12% of them singletons. V lost 5 bases to trimming and J lost 4 bases, with 15 bases between them. In germline, CDR1 is SGHNT, CDR2 YYREEE (reference sequence). The CDR3 contains 14 residues. The data belong to a study of beta chain features in type 1 diabetes. Notes on the study in general: Type 1 diabetes patients had TCRB CDR3s that were shorter (moderately but significantly so) in all four CD4+ subsets. Unsettled here was the matter of whether HLA type influences TCRB rearrangement.

The sequenced material came from naive CD4+ T cells from blood. J is TRBJ1-2 and V is TRBV5-4; D is possibly TRBD1 (6 bases). This TCR was sampled from a man aged 25 to 40 with type 1 diabetes. Here the CDR3 reads CASRKGDTIYGYTF. The CDR3 region has the DNA TGTGCCAGCAGAAAGGGGGACACCATCTATGGCTACACCTTC.